These 14 T cell receptor beta chains originate from one sample sequenced in a study of T cell repertoires in cytomegalovirus infection. TCRdb re-analysed the reads in MiXCR, keeping a single row per CDR3 protein. Here the sample spans about 770,000 distinct CDR3 sequences, roughly 28% being singletons. What these receptors recognize is not known. Here the sequenced sample was cultured CD8+ T cells from PBMCs, taken from culture after CMV antigen stimulation. The source of these receptors is a human donor in good health (CMV status not recorded). Some clones in this sample may be carry-over from other donors' samples.

The chain carries TRBV4-1 and TRBJ1-5; D perhaps matches TRBD1 (5 bases). V dropped 3 bases and J dropped 5 bases, with 11 bases sitting between them. Germline assignment: CDR1 MGHRA and CDR2 YSYEKL. The CDR3 has 14 residues. The CDR3 region has the DNA TGCGCCAGCAGCCAGGGGGTAAAGGATCAGCCCCAGCATTTT. This gives the protein CASSQGVKDQPQHF.

This clonotype was seen many times. The rearrangement joins TRBV7-2 to TRBJ1-1; 12 bases fit TRBD1. V gave up 5 bases and J gave up 0 bases; unmatched junction bases: 7. The CDR3 covers 17 residues. Germline CDR1 reads SGHTA; CDR2 reads FQGNSA. CDR3 nucleotides: TGTGCCAGCAGCCCTCCGGGACAGGGGGCCATGAACACTGAAGCTTTCTTT. Amino acids: CASSPPGQGAMNTEAFF.

This clonotype was observed a handful of times. The V and J genes are TRBV25-1 and TRBJ1-3; perhaps TRBD1 as D (5 bases). The V gene's germline CDR1 is MGHDK and CDR2 SYGVNS. Trimming shortened V by 3 bases and J by 0 bases, and 6 bases separated the two germline ends. This CDR3 is 14 amino acids long. For the CDR3, the DNA is TGTGCCAGCAGTGACGACAGCTCTGGAAACACCATATATTTT. Encoded protein: CASSDDSSGNTIYF. The full variable domain, with the rest looked up from reference TRBV25-1 and TRBJ1-3, is EADIYQTPRYLVIGTGKKITLECSQTMGHDKMYWYQQDPGMELHLIHYSYGVNSTEKGDLSSESTVSRIRTEHFPLTLESARPSHTSQYLCASSDDSSGNTIYFGEGSWLTVV.

This clonotype has only a few counts. The V call is TRBV7-9, the J call TRBJ2-3; the D gene is possibly TRBD1 (6 bases). The CDR3 length is 17 residues. V lost 5 bases to trimming and J lost 2 bases, with 20 bases between them. Germline V gene data show CDR1 as SEHNR and CDR2 as FQNEAQ (reference sequence). The CDR3 is CASSPHPGATNTDTQYF. The CDR3 DNA reads as TGTGCCAGCAGCCCCCATCCAGGGGCGACAAACACAGATACGCAGTATTTT.

The rearrangement uses TRBV4-1 and TRBJ1-4; weak D call: TRBD1 (6 bases). The CDR3 extends over 15 amino acids. Between the trimmed V and J ends, which lost 2 bases and 7 bases, there was a span of 14 bases. CDR1 and CDR2 from the germline V gene are MGHRA and YSYEKL. CDR3 in amino acids: CASSQQQGGREKLFF. For the CDR3, the DNA is TGCGCCAGCAGCCAACAACAGGGAGGCCGTGAAAAACTGTTTTTT.

This clonotype occurred a few times. The V and J genes are TRBV19 and TRBJ2-1, with D perhaps matching TRBD2 (6 bases). CDR1 is LNHDA and CDR2 is SQIVND in the germline V gene (reference sequence). The CDR3 totals 15 residues. Trimming shortened V by 8 bases and J by 0 bases, and 14 bases separated the two germline ends. CDR3 loop: CASAGRRGSYNEQFF. Written as DNA, the CDR3 is TGTGCCAGTGCTGGGCGGAGGGGCTCCTACAATGAGCAGTTCTTC.

The table lists this clonotype with many counts. J is TRBJ1-5 and V is TRBV5-4; D call uncertain. Per the germline V gene, CDR1 is SGHNT and CDR2 is YYREEE (reference sequence). The length of the CDR3 is 15 residues. The V gene lost 0 bases and the J gene lost 0 bases, with 7 bases spanning the gap. CDR3 loop: CASSLGGDSNQPQHF. The CDR3 nucleotides read TGTGCCAGCAGCTTGGGAGGAGATAGCAATCAGCCCCAGCATTTT.

CDR3 loop: CASSLRLAGHNEQFF. The CDR3 DNA reads as TGTGCCAGCAGCTTGCGTCTAGCGGGGCACAATGAGCAGTTCTTC. The V call is TRBV7-3, the J call TRBJ2-1; 9 bases match TRBD2. Germline V gives CDR1 SGHTA, CDR2 FQGTGA. The CDR3 extends over 15 amino acids. J gave up 5 bases and V 3 bases, and 5 bases lay outside the gene matches.

This clonotype was detected once. The rearrangement uses TRBV2 and TRBJ1-5; D ambiguous. Trimming cost V 7 bases and J 2 bases, with 15 bases left between them. Germline loops: CDR1 SNHLY, CDR2 FYNNEI. The CDR3 covers 15 residues. This CDR3 is CASTGEGWCNQPQHF. The CDR3 DNA reads as TGTGCCAGCACCGGGGAGGGATGGTGCAATCAGCCCCAGCATTTT.

The chain has TRBV7-9 and TRBJ1-2; no firm D call. The V end was cut by 3 bases, the J end by 0 bases, with 14 bases between. This CDR3 comprises 16 residues. Germline V CDR1 and CDR2: SEHNR, FQNEAQ (reference sequence). The CDR3, as DNA: TGTGCCAGCAGCTTTGGGGTCCCCTCGGCTAACTATGGCTACACCTTC. Translating it yields CASSFGVPSANYGYTF.

The V gene is TRBV2, the J gene TRBJ2-3; D is perhaps TRBD2 (7 bases). The length of the CDR3 is 14 residues. Germline CDR1 and CDR2: SNHLY and FYNNEI. V was trimmed by 6 bases and J by 1 base, leaving 11 bases between them. The CDR3 nucleotides read TGTGCCAGCAGGAGGGGGGGCGGCACAGATACGCAGTATTTT. Protein product: CASRRGGGTDTQYF.

This clonotype was seen a handful of times. The rearrangement joins TRBV5-8 to TRBJ1-4; TRBD1 might be the D (5 bases). V dropped 4 bases and J dropped 8 bases, with 21 bases sitting between them. Germline V gene lookup returns CDR1 SGHTS and CDR2 YDEGEE. The length of the CDR3 is 16 residues. CDR3 region: CASSPGTAQGGEKLFF. CDR3 DNA: TGTGCCAGCAGCCCCGGGACTGCCCAGGGTGGAGAAAAACTGTTTTTT.

This clonotype was detected a few times. V gene TRBV6-5 combines with J gene TRBJ2-5; D call uncertain. V dropped 2 bases and J dropped 4 bases, with 8 bases sitting between them. The CDR3 runs to 13 residues. Germline assignment: CDR1 MNHEY and CDR2 SVGAGI. Here the CDR3 DNA reads TGTGCCAGCAGTTACGGGGTGGTAGAGACCCAGTACTTC. Its protein product is CASSYGVVETQYF.

The J gene is TRBJ1-4, the V gene TRBV3-1; tentative D call: TRBD1 (5 bases). V gave up 0 bases and J gave up 0 bases, with 17 bases separating them. CDR1 is LGHDT and CDR2 is YNNKEL in the germline V gene (reference sequence). The length of the CDR3 is 19 residues. CDR3 sequence reads: CASSQDGAFLVATNEKLFF. The CDR3 bases are TGTGCCAGCAGCCAAGATGGGGCATTCCTAGTTGCAACTAATGAAAAACTGTTTTTT. Drawing the rest from reference TRBV3-1 and TRBJ1-4, the complete variable domain is DTAVSQTPKYLVTQMGNDKSIKCEQNLGHDTMYWYKQDSKKFLKIMFSYNNKELIINETVPNRFSPKSPDKAHLNLHINSLELGDSAVYFCASSQDGAFLVATNEKLFFGSGTQLSVL.